These 22 T cell receptor beta chains came from one sample sequenced in a study of a mutant IDH1 vaccine in newly diagnosed glioma. These receptors lack a known antigen. The table came from immunoSEQ multiplex PCR; TCRdb's copy has only in-frame clones and leaves some out. This sample yields over 45,000 clones, of which 84% are seen a single time; about 7% belongs to the top ten. Time point: week 5, during vaccination. Each dose of the vaccine consisted of 300 ug of mutant IDH1 20-mer peptide, with topical imiquimod. The material sequenced was PBMCs, taken from a glioma patient whose treatment included an IDH1 peptide vaccine. These receptors came from a woman in her fifties or sixties with glioma.

The rearrangement uses TRBV6-1 and TRBJ2-3, with unresolved D. Germline CDR1 and CDR2: MNHNS and SASEGT. V was shortened by 10 bases and J by 2 bases, with 19 bases between the two germline ends. This CDR3 has 15 amino acids. DNA for the CDR3: TGTGCCATCTCCGTGGACCCATCTCCCACAGATACGCAGTATTTT. Protein sequence: CAISVDPSPTDTQYF.

This chain joins TRBV6-5 and TRBJ1-4, with D possibly matching TRBD1 (6 bases). Germline loops: CDR1 MNHEY, CDR2 SVGAGI. V lost 6 bases and J lost 8, with 19 bases in between. The CDR3 is made up of 15 amino acids. In DNA form, the CDR3 reads TGTGCCAGCAGCTCCGCGGGAGGGGGGATAGAAAAACTGTTTTTT. Encoded protein: CASSSAGGGIEKLFF.

This rearrangement joins TRBV19 to TRBJ2-7, with D possibly matching TRBD2 (6 bases). The CDR3 consists of 14 residues. Deletions cut 1 base from V and 2 bases from J, with 9 bases between. Germline lookup yields CDR1 LNHDA and CDR2 SQIVND (reference sequence). The CDR3 protein is CASSIAGGAYEQYF. The CDR3 DNA is TGTGCCAGTAGTATAGCAGGCGGGGCCTACGAGCAGTACTTC.

The rearrangement uses TRBV7-9 and TRBJ1-6; D might be TRBD1 (5 bases). Germline values: CDR1 SEHNR, CDR2 FQNEAQ (reference sequence). V shed 4 bases and J shed 8 bases, with 12 bases lying between them. This CDR3 is built from 14 residues. For the CDR3, the DNA is TGTGCCAGCAGCTCCCGGGACCCCCATTCACCCCTCCACTTT. This translates into CASSSRDPHSPLHF.

This CDR3 reads CASSGTSGGNEQFF. The DNA of the CDR3 is TGCGCCAGCAGTGGGACTAGCGGGGGAAATGAGCAGTTCTTC. V usage is TRBV5-1 and J usage is TRBJ2-1; 14 bases agree with TRBD2. The CDR3 spans 14 residues. Germline assignment: CDR1 SGHRS and CDR2 YFSETQ. V lost 5 bases and J lost 7; bases outside the gene matches: 2.

The chain employs TRBV4-1 and TRBJ1-1; TRBD1 might be the D (5 bases). In germline, CDR1 is MGHRA, CDR2 YSYEKL. The CDR3 has 14 amino acids. With 0 bases removed from V and 8 bases from J, the gap between germline ends came to 13 bases. CDR3 in amino acids: CASSQDPGSPEAFF. In DNA form, the CDR3 reads TGCGCCAGCAGCCAAGATCCAGGGTCCCCCGAAGCTTTCTTT.

The gene calls are TRBV5-4 and TRBJ2-5; tentative D call: TRBD2 (5 bases). Germline CDR1 and CDR2: SGHNT and YYREEE (reference sequence). The CDR3 has 13 residues. Trimming removed 3 bases at V and 5 bases at J, with 11 bases between. The CDR3 DNA is TGTGCCAGCAGCTCCGACTACCCGGAGACCCAGTACTTC. Its translation is CASSSDYPETQYF.

The chain recombines TRBV9 with TRBJ2-7; TRBD1 aligns across 7 bases. The V gene's germline CDR1 is SGDLS and CDR2 YYNGEE. This CDR3 comprises 16 residues. V gave up 4 bases and J gave up 1 base; unmatched junction bases: 11. In DNA, the CDR3 is TGTGCCAGCAGCCCAAGCCCCGGGACAGCATCCTACGAGCAGTACTTC. Translated: CASSPSPGTASYEQYF.

V usage is TRBV28 and J usage is TRBJ1-1, with TRBD1 matching over 9 bases. In germline, CDR1 is MDHEN, CDR2 SYDVKM. The CDR3 runs 13 residues. J lost 4 bases, V lost 3 bases, and 0 bases had no gene match. In DNA form, the CDR3 reads TGTGCCAGCAGTTTGACAGGGGGCACTGAAGCTTTCTTT. Its translation is CASSLTGGTEAFF. Supplemented by reference TRBV28 and TRBJ1-1, the full variable domain reads DVKVTQSSRYLVKRTGEKVFLECVQDMDHENMFWYRQDPGLGLRLIYFSYDVKMKEKGDIPEGYSVSREKKERFSLILESASTNQTSMYLCASSLTGGTEAFFGQGTRLTVV.

The genes are TRBV19 and TRBJ1-5, with D perhaps TRBD1 (6 bases). The CDR3 totals 14 residues. V was cut by 4 bases and J by 3 bases, with 10 bases left in between. Germline V lookup: CDR1 LNHDA, CDR2 SQIVND (reference sequence). The CDR3 nucleotides are TGTGCCAGTAGTACACAGGGTACCAATCAGCCCCAGCATTTT. Translating it yields CASSTQGTNQPQHF.

The rearrangement links TRBV7-2 to TRBJ1-2; no clear D. CDR1 and CDR2 (germline): SGHTA, FQGNSA. The length of the CDR3 is 16 residues. V lost 2 bases and J lost 1, with 14 bases in between. The CDR3 DNA follows: TGTGCCAGCAGCTTATCTAACAGCAACCTTAACTATGGCTACACCTTC. Its translation is CASSLSNSNLNYGYTF.

The V call is TRBV10-3, the J call TRBJ2-7; D perhaps matches TRBD1 (6 bases). Germline V gene sequence: CDR1 ENHRY, CDR2 SYGVKD. The ends were cut back, 5 bases at V and 3 bases at J, with 20 bases in the middle. The CDR3 contains 16 residues. The CDR3 coding sequence is TGTGCCATCAGTCGGTTGAGGTCCGGGACAAACTACGAGCAGTACTTC. This sequence encodes CAISRLRSGTNYEQYF.

The V and J genes are TRBV11-2 and TRBJ1-2; D is unclear. Between the trimmed V and J ends, which lost 3 bases and 8 bases, there was a span of 10 bases. CDR3 length: 12 amino acids. Looked up from germline, CDR1 is SGHAT and CDR2 is FQNNGV. Here the CDR3 reads CASSFAAGGYTF. The CDR3 nucleotides are TGTGCCAGCAGCTTTGCTGCCGGGGGCTACACCTTC.

This clone has just a few counts. The gene calls are TRBV6-6 and TRBJ1-6; D is perhaps TRBD1 (6 bases). Looked up from germline, CDR1 is MNHNY and CDR2 is SVGAGI (reference sequence). With 7 bases removed from V and 0 bases from J, the gap between germline ends came to 10 bases. The CDR3 totals 15 residues. CDR3 nucleotide sequence: TGTGCCAGCAACACACAGGGCTCCTATAATTCACCCCTCCACTTT. It encodes CASNTQGSYNSPLHF.

The chain uses TRBV28 and TRBJ2-3; maybe TRBD2 (6 bases). Deletions cut 5 bases from V and 0 bases from J, with 9 bases between. The CDR3 runs to 14 residues. The germline gives CDR1 MDHEN, CDR2 SYDVKM. As DNA, the CDR3 is TGTGCCAGCAGTCCGGGGACTAGCACAGATACGCAGTATTTT. Its protein product is CASSPGTSTDTQYF.

This clone was counted once. The J gene is TRBJ2-5, the V gene TRBV28, with 7 positions matching TRBD1. V shed 3 bases, J shed 4 bases, and the junction held 5 bases outside the gene matches. The V gene's germline CDR1 is MDHEN and CDR2 SYDVKM. The CDR3 runs to 14 residues. The CDR3 loop reads CASSFQTGRETQYF. CDR3 DNA sequence: TGTGCCAGCAGTTTCCAGACAGGGAGAGAGACCCAGTACTTC.

The chain couples TRBV9 to TRBJ1-1, with 8 bases aligning to TRBD1. J lost 6 bases, V lost 7 bases, and 20 bases had no gene match. From germline, CDR1 is SGDLS and CDR2 YYNGEE. The CDR3 covers 17 residues. The CDR3 here is CASGSLTVQGAGSEAFF. In nucleotides, the CDR3 is TGTGCCAGCGGGTCCCTTACAGTCCAGGGGGCGGGCTCTGAAGCTTTCTTT.

The genes are TRBV7-9 and TRBJ2-5; D unclear. In germline, CDR1 is SEHNR, CDR2 FQNEAQ (reference sequence). Trimming cost V 7 bases and J 1 base, with 13 bases left between them. This CDR3 region has 14 residues. The CDR3 DNA reads TGTGCCAGCAAAGGCAGGTCTTTCCAAGAGACCCAGTACTTC. Encoded protein: CASKGRSFQETQYF.

The CDR3 loop is CASSAGTVVNSPLHF. In DNA form, the CDR3 reads TGTGCCAGTAGTGCAGGGACGGTCGTCAATTCACCCCTCCACTTT. The rearrangement joins TRBV19 to TRBJ1-6; tentative D call: TRBD1 (5 bases). Germline lookup yields CDR1 LNHDA and CDR2 SQIVND (reference sequence). The V end lost 5 bases, the J end lost 7 bases, and 15 bases lay between the germline ends. This CDR3 is built from 15 residues.

J is TRBJ1-1 and V is TRBV7-9; no firm D call. The CDR3 totals 13 residues. The germline V gene encodes CDR1 SEHNR and CDR2 FQNEAQ (reference sequence). Between the trimmed V and J ends, which lost 1 base and 0 bases, there was a span of 3 bases. The CDR3 coding sequence is TGTGCCAGCAGCTTAGAATTGAACACTGAAGCTTTCTTT. Translated, it gives CASSLELNTEAFF.

V gene TRBV15 combines with J gene TRBJ1-1; D might be TRBD1 (5 bases). Trimming shortened V by 0 bases and J by 0 bases, and 8 bases separated the two germline ends. This CDR3 region has 15 residues. Germline loops: CDR1 LNHNV, CDR2 YYDKDF (reference sequence). The CDR3 region has the DNA TGTGCCACCAGCAGAGAAAAGGGACTGAACACTGAAGCTTTCTTT. Amino acids: CATSREKGLNTEAFF.

The chain combines TRBV2 with TRBJ2-1, with 7 bases that match TRBD2. The CDR3 runs to 15 residues. Unmatched junction bases numbered 5, after V lost 1 base and J lost 5 bases. CDR1 SNHLY and CDR2 FYNNEI come from the germline V gene. In nucleotides, the CDR3 is TGTGCCAGCAGTGAAGTCCGCGGGGGAAACAATGAGCAGTTCTTC. Residues: CASSEVRGGNNEQFF.